This TCR beta chain was retrieved from a study of T cells in Graves' hyperthyroidism and ophthalmopathy. General study results and limits: Also found in blood were most expanded thyroid clonotypes above 0.001.

Researchers amplified the TCR beta CDR3 regions from RNA transcripts. The TCR CDR3 first-round RT-PCR relied on the HTBI primer set. In TCRdb, the multiplex PCR reads were re-called with MiXCR into one record per CDR3 protein. Here the sample spans hundreds of thousands of distinct CDR3 sequences, about 45% being singletons. Germline V gene data show CDR1 as SQVTM and CDR2 as ANQGSEA. CDR3 length equals 13 residues. This clonotype has only one observation. No antigen is known for it. Its ends do not fully match the called genes, so a read error is possible. This receptor was taken from an adult man with Graves' disease, either hyperthyroidism or ophthalmopathy (not recorded which). The chain has TRBV29-1 and TRBJ1-5; D remains ambiguous. Material for sequencing was peripheral blood or thyroid tissue (not recorded which). The CDR3 here is CSVGLGTNLPQHF. Written as DNA, the CDR3 is TGCAGCGTTGGGCTAGGTACTAATCTGCCCCAGCATTTT.